This T cell receptor (beta chain) was recovered during a study of blood T cell repertoires in COVID-19. It was during active infection that Seattle patients were enrolled and then longitudinally followed. Libraries were prepared by immunoSEQ multiplex PCR; TCRdb keeps only in-frame clonotypes and omits some of them. This table has approximately 40,000 clones, roughly nine tenths appearing once. V lost 1 base, J lost 2 bases, and 2 bases stayed unmatched. This CDR3 spans 17 amino acids. CDR1 is SGHAT and CDR2 is FQNNGV in the germline V gene. The source of this sequence is a man aged 60 to 75 with COVID-19, enrolled during active disease. The rearrangement uses TRBV11-2 and TRBJ2-7; TRBD2 aligns across 16 bases. Sequenced material: peripheral blood. DNA of the CDR3: TGTGCCAGCAGCTTAGTGGGGACTAGCGGGAGGGCCTACGAGCAGTACTTC. Its protein product is CASSLVGTSGRAYEQYF.